A single sample gave rise to the 26 T cell receptor beta chains below, sequenced in a study of T cells in Graves' hyperthyroidism and ophthalmopathy. TCR beta CDR3 sequences were amplified from RNA transcripts. RT-PCR in the first round (using the HTBI primer set) targeted the TCR CDR3. TCRdb re-called the multiplex PCR reads with MiXCR, one entry per CDR3 protein. The sample lists a few hundred thousand distinct CDR3 sequences, less than 20% seen once, with around 7.5% in the top ten. Material: blood. Receptors were obtained from a woman in her thirties with Graves' hyperthyroidism.

This clonotype was found a few times. This chain uses TRBV7-6 with TRBJ2-7, with D possibly matching TRBD1 (6 bases). The V gene's germline CDR1 is SGHVS and CDR2 FNYEAQ. CDR3 length: 15 amino acids. Trimming shortened V by 1 base and J by 5 bases, and 15 bases separated the two germline ends. CDR3 residues: CASSLGWTVNNEQYF. The CDR3 DNA follows: TGTGCCAGCAGCTTAGGTTGGACAGTGAACAACGAGCAGTACTTC.

This chain uses TRBV28 with TRBJ2-7; TRBD1 matches at 10 bases. This CDR3 has 17 residues. The germline V gene encodes CDR1 MDHEN and CDR2 SYDVKM. J lost 4 bases, V lost 4 bases, and 13 bases had no gene match. CDR3 in amino acids: CASSSLLRDRGSYEQYF. As DNA, the CDR3 is TGTGCCAGCAGTTCCCTCCTCCGGGACAGGGGATCGTACGAGCAGTACTTC.

There are many counts of this clonotype. V usage is TRBV12-3 or TRBV12-4 and J usage is TRBJ1-1; D is unresolved. Trimming removed 0 bases from V and 4 bases from J, with 12 bases in between. This CDR3 region has 15 residues. CDR3 bases: TGTGCCAGCAGTTTAGCGCTAGCCAGCCCCACTGAAGCTTTCTTT. Residues: CASSLALASPTEAFF.

This clonotype was detected ten times or more. The chain joins TRBV20-1 to TRBJ1-1; D is uncertain. The CDR3 runs to 14 residues. The V gene's germline CDR1 is DFQATT and CDR2 SNEGSKA (reference sequence). Trimming left V 5 bases short and J 8 bases short, with 21 bases between. This CDR3 reads CSASKVDGSIEAFF. CDR3 coding DNA: TGCAGTGCTTCGAAGGTGGACGGATCCATCGAAGCTTTCTTT.

The table lists this clonotype with many counts. This chain uses TRBV11-3 with TRBJ2-1; D might be TRBD1 or TRBD2, each matching 5 bases. Trimming took 1 base from V and 7 from J, leaving 8 bases between them. Germline CDR1 and CDR2: SGHNT and YENEEA. This CDR3 is built from 13 residues. DNA of the CDR3: TGTGCCAGCAGCTTAGGGGGCGGGAATGAGCAGTTCTTC. Translation: CASSLGGGNEQFF.

This clonotype has at least ten counts. The V and J genes are TRBV27 and TRBJ2-2; D is unclear. Germline V gene data show CDR1 as MNHEY and CDR2 as SMNVEV (reference sequence). The CDR3 sequence is 12 residues long. Trimming removed 6 bases from V and 6 bases from J, with 8 bases in between. CDR3 DNA: TGTGCCAGCAGCTTAAGTGCCGGGGAGCTGTTTTTT. It translates to CASSLSAGELFF.

The table lists this clonotype with a few counts. The chain couples TRBV5-4 to TRBJ2-7; 9 nucleotides align to TRBD2. Germline-derived CDR1 and CDR2 are SGHNT and YYREEE (reference sequence). This CDR3 has 14 amino acids. With V trimmed by 0 bases and J by 7 bases, 5 bases remained unmatched. The CDR3, as DNA: TGTGCCAGCAGCTTGGGTAGCGGGGGTGAAGAGCAGTACTTC. Residues: CASSLGSGGEEQYF.

This clonotype was detected ten times or more. The chain carries TRBV27 and TRBJ2-7, with D possibly being TRBD2 (7 bases). The CDR3 sequence is 17 residues long. Trimming took 0 bases from V and 4 from J, leaving 19 bases between them. Germline CDR1 reads MNHEY; CDR2 reads SMNVEV (reference sequence). The CDR3 sequence: CASSLSPVGGGQYEQYF. The CDR3 DNA follows: TGTGCCAGCAGTTTATCACCCGTAGGGGGGGGCCAGTACGAGCAGTACTTC.

Many counts were recorded for this clonotype. The chain couples TRBV7-9 to TRBJ1-2; 7 positions agree with TRBD1. J lost 4 bases, V lost 0 bases, and 5 bases had no gene match. The CDR3 covers 15 residues. CDR1 SEHNR and CDR2 FQNEAQ come from the germline V gene (reference sequence). Here the CDR3 reads CASSLAVGDSYGYTF. The CDR3 nucleotides are TGTGCCAGCAGCTTAGCCGTCGGGGACAGCTATGGCTACACCTTC.

The chain has TRBV15 and TRBJ2-7; D uncertain. Germline CDR1 reads LNHNV; CDR2 reads YYDKDF (reference sequence). V lost 2 bases and J 0 bases, leaving 5 bases between the germline ends. CDR3 length: 13 amino acids. The CDR3: CATSRQVSYEQYF. The CDR3 DNA follows: TGTGCCACCAGCAGACAGGTCTCCTACGAGCAGTACTTC.

The chain has TRBV24-1 and TRBJ2-1; maybe TRBD1 (6 bases). Germline V gene data show CDR1 as KGHDR and CDR2 as SFDVKD. The CDR3 is 12 amino acids. Trimming left V 11 bases short and J 4 bases short, with 11 bases between. CDR3 residues: CAIADSYNEQFF. The CDR3 DNA reads TGTGCCATCGCGGACAGTTACAATGAGCAGTTCTTC.

This clonotype has more than one count but fewer than ten. V usage is TRBV6-2 or TRBV6-3 and J usage is TRBJ1-4, with 10 bases aligning to TRBD1. The CDR3 length is 15 residues. J gave up 8 bases and V 2 bases, and 5 bases lay outside the gene matches. Germline V gene data show CDR1 as MNHEY and CDR2 as SVGEGT. CDR3 sequence reads: CASSYRQGAGEKLFF. The CDR3 nucleotides read TGTGCCAGCAGTTACCGACAGGGGGCAGGAGAAAAACTGTTTTTT.

V gene TRBV7-9 combines with J gene TRBJ1-4; no clear D. This CDR3 comprises 15 residues. Germline V CDR1 and CDR2: SEHNR, FQNEAQ (reference sequence). The V end was cut by 4 bases, the J end by 5 bases, with 14 bases between. CDR3 loop: CASSYGGRPNEKLFF. The CDR3 DNA is TGTGCCAGCAGCTACGGTGGCAGGCCAAATGAAAAACTGTTTTTT.

This clonotype has a handful of counts. This chain joins TRBV10-3 and TRBJ1-5; D is uncertain. Per germline, CDR1 ENHRY and CDR2 SYGVKD. V was clipped by 3 bases and J by 5 bases, with 8 bases between them. The CDR3 loop spans 13 amino acids. The CDR3 here is CAISDTLDQPQHF. CDR3 sequence (DNA): TGTGCCATCAGTGACACACTCGATCAGCCCCAGCATTTT.

Ten or more counts support this clonotype. The chain recombines TRBV12-3 or TRBV12-4 with TRBJ2-3; no clear D. V was clipped by 3 bases and J by 4 bases, with 2 bases between them. The CDR3 is made up of 11 amino acids. CDR3 loop: CASSFADTQYF. CDR3 sequence (DNA): TGTGCCAGCAGTTTCGCAGATACGCAGTATTTT.

This chain connects TRBV30 to TRBJ2-1, with 8 positions matching TRBD2. Germline V gene lookup returns CDR1 GTSNPN and CDR2 SVGIG (reference sequence). This CDR3 contains 12 residues. The CDR3 nucleotides read TGTGTCTTTAGCGGGATTGTGAATGAGCAGTTCTTC. Translated, it gives CVFSGIVNEQFF.

To note about this clonotype: Just one base apart from a much larger clone, this may be a read error. This CDR3 reads CSAIDRRGATPRDTQYF. Here the CDR3 DNA reads TGCAGTGCTATAGATCGGCGGGGGGCCACCCCTAGGGATACGCAGTATTTT. The genes are TRBV20-1 and TRBJ2-3, with TRBD2 matching over 8 bases. Germline trimming cut 4 bases from V and 6 bases from J; bases unmatched to any gene: 18. The germline V gene encodes CDR1 DFQATT and CDR2 SNEGSKA (reference sequence). The CDR3 loop spans 17 amino acids.

This clonotype was picked up many times. The CDR3 DNA reads TGTGCCAGCAGCTTAGCTCTCGGGGAGCTGTTTTTT. Its translation is CASSLALGELFF. The V and J genes are TRBV11-2 and TRBJ2-2; no clear D gene. The CDR3 loop spans 12 amino acids. Trimming pared 1 base from V and 7 bases from J, leaving 4 bases between. Germline CDR1 SGHAT, CDR2 FQNNGV.

The chain combines TRBV20-1 with TRBJ2-1, with D unclear. The CDR3 totals 11 residues. Germline-derived CDR1 and CDR2 are DFQATT and SNEGSKA (reference sequence). V was cut by 7 bases and J by 6 bases, with 10 bases left in between. The CDR3 sequence is CSVSLPNEQFF. In DNA form, the CDR3 reads TGCAGTGTCAGCCTACCCAATGAGCAGTTCTTC.

This chain connects TRBV6-2 or TRBV6-3 to TRBJ1-6; possibly TRBD1 for D (5 bases). Between the trimmed V and J ends, which lost 5 bases and 6 bases, there was a span of 11 bases. Germline V gene data show CDR1 as MNHEY and CDR2 as SVGEGT. The CDR3 extends over 14 amino acids. The chain's CDR3 is CASSTRQTNSPLHF. The CDR3 region has the DNA TGTGCCAGCAGTACCCGACAGACTAATTCACCCCTCCACTTT.

This clonotype was recorded at least ten times. The rearrangement joins TRBV6-1 to TRBJ2-7; 14 nucleotides line up with TRBD2. After removal of 6 bases from V and 7 bases from J, the junction contained 5 bases not matched to a gene. The length of the CDR3 is 14 residues. The germline CDR1 and CDR2 sequences are MNHNS and SASEGT. CDR3 region: CASSGTSGGGEQYF. The CDR3 DNA reads as TGTGCCAGCAGCGGGACTAGCGGGGGTGGGGAGCAGTACTTC.

This clonotype was observed a few times. The chain employs TRBV19 and TRBJ1-5; D is unclear. Trimming shortened V by 6 bases and J by 2 bases, and 20 bases separated the two germline ends. The CDR3 has 17 amino acids. Germline V CDR1 and CDR2: LNHDA, SQIVND (reference sequence). CDR3 loop: CASRRERTPLGNQPQHF. DNA for the CDR3: TGTGCCAGTAGGCGTGAGAGGACGCCCTTGGGCAATCAGCCCCAGCATTTT.

This clonotype was counted between two and nine times. J is TRBJ2-7 and V is TRBV5-1; D uncertain. Germline CDR1 reads SGHRS; CDR2 reads YFSETQ. Trimming stripped 2 bases from V and 4 bases from J, with 13 bases between. CDR3 length equals 14 residues. The CDR3 region has the DNA TGCGCCAGCAGCTTAGGACCCCCTCTATACGAGCAGTACTTC. As protein: CASSLGPPLYEQYF.

This clonotype was detected many times. The genes are TRBV30 and TRBJ2-1; D not certain. The CDR3 totals 12 residues. Germline V gene data show CDR1 as GTSNPN and CDR2 as SVGIG (reference sequence). The V end was cut by 5 bases, the J end by 4 bases, with 9 bases between. The CDR3, as DNA: TGTGCCTGGTCCCTGATTTACAATGAGCAGTTCTTC. Protein product: CAWSLIYNEQFF.

V is TRBV6-1 and J is TRBJ2-1, with D perhaps TRBD2 (6 bases). The V gene lost 4 bases and the J gene lost 7 bases, with 11 bases spanning the gap. CDR1 MNHNS and CDR2 SASEGT come from the germline V gene. The CDR3 totals 13 residues. The CDR3 DNA reads as TGTGCCAGCAGTGCGCTCGGGGGAAATGAGCAGTTCTTC. Its translation is CASSALGGNEQFF.

This clonotype came up a few times. The chain employs TRBV6-2 or TRBV6-3 and TRBJ2-1; 10 bases match TRBD2. This CDR3 has 16 residues. Germline CDR1 MNHEY, CDR2 SVGEGT. The ends lost 6 bases at V and 6 bases at J; junction bases unmatched: 11. Here the CDR3 DNA reads TGTGCCAGCAGCTTCGCTCTAGCGGGAGTCTTCAATGAGCAGTTCTTC. Translating it yields CASSFALAGVFNEQFF.